This passage covers 10 T cell receptor beta chains from one sample sequenced in a study of blood T cell repertoires in COVID-19. Assay: immunoSEQ multiplex PCR; the TCRdb copy retains only in-frame clones and omits some. The sample includes approximately 150,000 clones, around 83% seen only once; the top ten take about 2.6%. What was sequenced was peripheral blood. The receptors stem from a human donor with acute or convalescent COVID-19. The donor label of this sample is uncertain.

The genes are TRBV29-1 and TRBJ1-1; the D is unclear. The V gene lost 7 bases and the J gene lost 4 bases, with 16 bases spanning the gap. Germline V gene sequence: CDR1 SQVTM, CDR2 ANQGSEA. This CDR3 has 13 amino acids. The CDR3 bases are TGCAGCGGGACCGGGGAGTGGAGCACTGAAGCTTTCTTT. It specifies CSGTGEWSTEAFF. Based on the CDR3 plus reference TRBV29-1 and TRBJ1-1, the full variable domain is SAVISQKPSRDICQRGTSLTIQCQVDSQVTMMFWYRQQPGQSLTLIATANQGSEATYESGFVIDKFPISRPNLTFSTLTVSNMSPEDSSIYLCSGTGEWSTEAFFGQGTRLTVV.

This clone was counted a single time. The rearrangement links TRBV4-2 to TRBJ1-1; D is perhaps TRBD1 (5 bases). This CDR3 has 16 amino acids. The V and J ends lost 5 bases and 0 bases respectively, with 16 bases between them. Per the germline V gene, CDR1 is LGHNA and CDR2 is YNFKEQ. The chain's CDR3 is CASSMTDSSMNTEAFF. The CDR3 region has the DNA TGTGCCAGCAGCATGACAGACAGTTCCATGAACACTGAAGCTTTCTTT.

The gene calls are TRBV19 and TRBJ2-1; TRBD1 matches 9 bases. This CDR3 is 15 amino acids long. The V gene's germline CDR1 is LNHDA and CDR2 SQIVND (reference sequence). V gave up 3 bases and J gave up 4 bases; unmatched junction bases: 4. CDR3 sequence (DNA): TGTGCCAGTAGTATCGGGACAGGGTCTTACAATGAGCAGTTCTTC. It translates to CASSIGTGSYNEQFF.

This rearrangement joins TRBV20-1 to TRBJ2-7, with D possibly TRBD1 on 5 matching bases. Germline assignment: CDR1 DFQATT and CDR2 SNEGSKA (reference sequence). CDR3 size: 10 residues. The germline V and J ends were trimmed by 7 bases and 5 bases, with 9 bases remaining between them. CDR3 sequence: CSVEGDEQYF. Written as DNA, the CDR3 is TGCAGTGTCGAAGGGGACGAGCAGTACTTC.

Only one count was recorded for this clone. J is TRBJ2-1 and V is TRBV27; 11 bases match TRBD2. Germline lookup yields CDR1 MNHEY and CDR2 SMNVEV (reference sequence). The length of the CDR3 is 14 residues. V shed 8 bases and J 8 bases; nucleotides not matched to a gene: 8. The CDR3 loop reads CASQGLAAVDEQFF. In DNA form, the CDR3 reads TGTGCCAGCCAGGGACTAGCGGCTGTCGATGAGCAGTTCTTC.

This rearrangement joins TRBV24-1 to TRBJ2-1, with 11 bases aligning to TRBD2. The V gene end was trimmed by 5 bases and the J gene end by 6 bases; junction bases not matched to a gene: 8. Germline V gives CDR1 KGHDR, CDR2 SFDVKD. CDR3 length: 16 residues. Here the CDR3 reads CATSALAGGPGNEQFF. CDR3 coding DNA: TGTGCCACCAGTGCCTTAGCGGGAGGGCCGGGCAATGAGCAGTTCTTC.

This clone has more than one count but fewer than ten. The DNA for the CDR3 is TGTGCCAGCTCGGGCAGGGATGCCGCTGCGTACGAGCAGTACGTC. Amino acids: CASSGRDAAAYEQYV. V usage is TRBV6-5 and J usage is TRBJ2-7; maybe TRBD1 (5 bases). Trimming left V 8 bases short and J 4 bases short, with 21 bases between. There are 15 residues in the CDR3. Germline V gene sequence: CDR1 MNHEY, CDR2 SVGAGI.

The chain couples TRBV7-2 to TRBJ1-2; D is possibly TRBD1 (5 bases). This CDR3 has 14 amino acids. CDR1 is SGHTA and CDR2 is FQGNSA in the germline V gene. With 1 base removed from V and 8 bases from J, the gap between germline ends came to 14 bases. In nucleotides, the CDR3 is TGTGCCAGCAGCTTAGATACAGGCTCCGGCGGCTACACCTTC. Translating gives CASSLDTGSGGYTF.

The chain recombines TRBV3-1 (or the pseudogene TRBV3-2) with TRBJ1-3; D gene unclear. The CDR3 runs 14 residues. Between the trimmed V and J ends, which lost 4 bases and 0 bases, there was a span of 7 bases. CDR1 and CDR2 (germline): LGHDT, YNNKEL (reference sequence). CDR3 nucleotides: TGTGCCAGCAGCCCCATAGCCTCTGGAAACACCATATATTTT. As protein: CASSPIASGNTIYF.

The chain employs TRBV27 and TRBJ1-2, with TRBD1 matching over 7 bases. The CDR3 consists of 16 residues. The V segment lost 2 bases and the J segment 7 bases; nucleotides outside the gene matches: 13. CDR1 and CDR2 from the germline V gene are MNHEY and SMNVEV (reference sequence). Here the CDR3 reads CASSLVTGDSHSGYTF. The CDR3 bases are TGTGCCAGCAGTTTAGTCACAGGGGATTCTCATAGTGGCTACACCTTC.